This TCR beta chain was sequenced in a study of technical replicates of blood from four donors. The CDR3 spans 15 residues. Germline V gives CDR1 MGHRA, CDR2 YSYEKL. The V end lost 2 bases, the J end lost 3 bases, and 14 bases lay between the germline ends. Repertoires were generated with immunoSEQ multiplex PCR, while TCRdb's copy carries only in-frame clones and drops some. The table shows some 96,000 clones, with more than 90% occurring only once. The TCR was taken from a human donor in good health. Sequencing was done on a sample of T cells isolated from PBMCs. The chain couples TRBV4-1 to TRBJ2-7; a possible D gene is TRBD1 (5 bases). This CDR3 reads CASSQLGRADYEQYF. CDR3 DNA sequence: TGCGCCAGCAGCCAACTCGGCAGGGCCGACTACGAGCAGTACTTC.